This T cell receptor (beta chain) emerged from a study of low-dose radiotherapy and immunotherapy resistance in tumors. At the level of the study: Administration of intravenous cyclophosphamide at 200 mg/m2 took place every two weeks, one day before radiation and immunotherapy.

This clonotype was found many times. Time point of the sample: before trial treatment. In the RACIN dose-escalation trial, donors got nivolumab plus ipilimumab with aspirin, cyclophosphamide and radiotherapy. V lost 6 bases to trimming and J lost 0 bases, with 12 bases between them. This CDR3 is built from 15 residues. Germline V CDR1 and CDR2: MNHEY, SMNVEV (reference sequence). First-strand cDNA used TRAV- and TRBV-specific primers, covering alpha and beta chains. A roughly 20-cycle PCR with a constant-region primer and V-primer adapter amplified TCRs. Amplification (by in vitro transcription) was performed on isolated mRNA. TCRdb passed the reads through MiXCR, listing each CDR3 protein once. In the table there are 65,000 to 90,000 distinct CDR3 sequences, 18% of which are singletons.

The chain is built from TRBV27 and TRBJ2-1; D is uncertain. The TCR originated in a male donor with prostate cancer. Sample: PBMCs, taken before treatment. This chain's CDR3 is CASRLISSSYNEQFF. The CDR3 DNA sequence: TGTGCCAGCAGACTTATCTCTAGCTCCTACAATGAGCAGTTCTTC.